Sequencing of this T cell receptor beta chain was carried out in a study of CD8+CD57+ T cells in acquired aplastic anemia. Points on this clonotype: This likely comes from a read error, as the CDR3 has no conserved phenylalanine or tryptophan at its end. It is unclear where the CDR3 begins or ends on the DNA, so no DNA is shown, and the CDR3 is as TCRdb lists it.

All sequencing subjects had displayed CD8+CD57+ cell expansion on flow cytometry. No therapy had been given to the patients at the time of blood sampling. For CDR3 and TCR beta VDJ profiling, genomic DNA was the template used. TCRdb called the reads again in MiXCR, with one record for every CDR3 protein. The profile shows roughly 250,000 distinct CDR3 sequences, about 80% of them singletons. Germline CDR1 SNHLY, CDR2 FYNNEI. The CDR3 spans 14 residues, counting both ends. The V gene is TRBV2, the J gene TRBJ2-5; the D call TRBD1 from the table was never checked on the DNA. The TCR comes from a human donor with aplastic anemia. Sequencing used sorted CD4+, CD8+, or CD8+CD57+ T cells (not recorded which) from PBMCs. CDR3 region: CASSFGRDGTALSY.